This T cell receptor beta chain was sequenced for a study of regulatory T cells in long-lasting Graves disease. iRepertoire HTBI primers and Arm-PCR of CDR3 regions built TCR beta libraries. Each CDR3 protein is one row after TCRdb ran MiXCR on the multiplex PCR reads. This table has fewer than 600,000 distinct CDR3 sequences, approximately 23% appearing once. This clonotype was seen ten or more times. Trimming stripped 1 base from V and 11 bases from J, with 17 bases between. The germline V gene has CDR1 SGHAT and CDR2 FQNNGV. The CDR3 has 14 residues. As for time point: persistent/refractory GD, antithyroid drugs over 5 years with positive TRAb. From PBMCs, RNA was extracted and then used to make the TCR library.

The sequence was obtained from a female donor with Graves disease. The V and J genes are TRBV11-2 and TRBJ1-1, with D possibly matching TRBD1 (6 bases). The specimen comprised peripheral blood mononuclear cells (PBMCs), sampled when the disease was refractory, from a patient treated with antithyroid drugs. CDR3 DNA sequence: TGTGCCAGCAGCTTAGTGCGGGGACGGGGACATGCTTTCTTT. It encodes CASSLVRGRGHAFF.